A selection of T cell receptor beta chains follows, all from one sample in a study of CD4 T cells in relation to SARS-CoV-2 and coronaviruses. Antigen specificity for these receptors is unknown. The repertoire was sequenced with immunoSEQ multiplex PCR; TCRdb's copy has only in-frame clones and lacks some. The sample shows tens of thousands of clones, more than 60% of them seen only once. The sequencing input was CD4+ T cells from PBMCs, cultured in vitro. The receptors come from a human donor in good health. Each CDR3 is given with its conserved first and last residue. D genes are given only for firm matches. Rows give clone size only sometimes, using once, few, many, or a class for an expanded clone.

abundance: NA; d_gene: TRBD2; j_gene: TRBJ2-2; v_gene: TRBV10-2; CDR3nt: TGCGCCAGCGTGGGGGCCGGAACTAGCGGTACCGGGGAGCTGTTTTTT; CDR3aa: CASVGAGTSGTGELFF
abundance: NA; d_gene: NA; j_gene: TRBJ1-1; v_gene: TRBV5-6; CDR3nt: TGTGCCAGCAGCTCGGTCGTCGAGGTGCGGGCGGTGAACACTGAAGCTTTCTTT; CDR3aa: CASSSVVEVRAVNTEAFF
abundance: NA; d_gene: NA; j_gene: TRBJ2-2; v_gene: TRBV28; CDR3nt: TGTGCCAGCAGTTTAAGCTTGGGGACCGAGGGGACCGGGGAGCTGTTTTTT; CDR3aa: CASSLSLGTEGTGELFF
abundance: NA; d_gene: NA; j_gene: TRBJ1-1; v_gene: TRBV19; CDR3nt: TGTGCCAGTAGTATCTTGGGGACGGCCCTTCCGGAGGCTTTCTTT; CDR3aa: CASSILGTALPEAFF
abundance: NA; d_gene: TRBD2; j_gene: TRBJ2-1; v_gene: TRBV5-5; CDR3nt: TGTGCCAGCAGCAGATCTAGCGGGAGAAGTATCGACAATGAGCAGTTCTTC; CDR3aa: CASSRSSGRSIDNEQFF
abundance: NA; d_gene: TRBD1; j_gene: TRBJ1-3; v_gene: TRBV10-3; CDR3nt: TGTGCCGCGCGAGACAGGGGCTCTGGAAACACCATATATTTT; CDR3aa: CAARDRGSGNTIYF
abundance: NA; d_gene: TRBD2; j_gene: TRBJ2-7; v_gene: TRBV5-1; CDR3nt: TGCGCCAGCAGCTTTACTAGCGGGTCCTACGAGCAGTACTTC; CDR3aa: CASSFTSGSYEQYF
abundance: few; d_gene: NA; j_gene: TRBJ2-7; v_gene: TRBV5-1; CDR3nt: TGCGCCAGCAGCTTGGAGGGGGGAGTAGCGGCTTTC; CDR3aa: CASSLEGGVAAF
abundance: few; d_gene: TRBD1; j_gene: TRBJ2-7; v_gene: TRBV7-9; CDR3nt: TGTGCCAGCAGCCCACGGGACAGGGTTGAGGGCGAGCAGTACTTC; CDR3aa: CASSPRDRVEGEQYF
abundance: NA; d_gene: TRBD1; j_gene: TRBJ1-1; v_gene: TRBV7-3; CDR3nt: TGTGCCAGCAGCCTATCGGGACAGCTCAACACTGAAGCTTTCTTT; CDR3aa: CASSLSGQLNTEAFF
abundance: NA; d_gene: NA; j_gene: TRBJ1-5; v_gene: TRBV6-5; CDR3nt: TGTGCCAGCAGTTTGGGACTGGATAGCAATCAGCCCCAGCATTTT; CDR3aa: CASSLGLDSNQPQHF
abundance: NA; d_gene: TRBD1; j_gene: TRBJ1-1; v_gene: TRBV27; CDR3nt: TGTGCCAGCAGGGGACAGGCAAACACTGAAGCTTTCTTT; CDR3aa: CASRGQANTEAFF
abundance: NA; d_gene: TRBD1; j_gene: TRBJ1-1; v_gene: TRBV3-1/TRBV3-2; CDR3nt: TGTGCCACGGGACAGCTGAACACTGAAGCTTTCTTT; CDR3aa: CATGQLNTEAFF
abundance: NA; d_gene: TRBD2; j_gene: TRBJ2-3; v_gene: TRBV6-4; CDR3nt: TGTGCCAGCAGTGTCCGAGCGGGAGAGGCAGATACGCAGTATTTT; CDR3aa: CASSVRAGEADTQYF
abundance: few; d_gene: TRBD2; j_gene: TRBJ2-7; v_gene: TRBV4-1; CDR3nt: TGCGCCAGCAGCCAAGAGGTCTCGCTAGCGGGACCCTACGAGCAGTACTTC; CDR3aa: CASSQEVSLAGPYEQYF
abundance: NA; d_gene: NA; j_gene: TRBJ1-3; v_gene: TRBV6-6; CDR3nt: TGTGCCAGCAGTTATCCCGGGAGCTCTGGAAACACCATATATTTT; CDR3aa: CASSYPGSSGNTIYF
abundance: NA; d_gene: TRBD1; j_gene: TRBJ1-4; v_gene: TRBV2; CDR3nt: TGTGCCAGCAGTGAAAGGAGGGCAGGGGGCGTGGGTGAAAAACTGTTTTTT; CDR3aa: CASSERRAGGVGEKLFF
abundance: NA; d_gene: TRBD1; j_gene: TRBJ1-2; v_gene: TRBV15; CDR3nt: TGTGCCACCAGCAGGGAAAGGACAGGGGTCTATGGCTACACCTTC; CDR3aa: CATSRERTGVYGYTF
abundance: NA; d_gene: NA; j_gene: TRBJ1-5; v_gene: TRBV5-1; CDR3nt: TGCGCCAGCAGCTTGGTAGCTGGGGATCAGCCCCAGCATTTT; CDR3aa: CASSLVAGDQPQHF
abundance: NA; d_gene: NA; j_gene: TRBJ2-7; v_gene: TRBV5-1; CDR3nt: TGCGCCAGCAGCTTGGTTCTCAGCTACGAGCAGTACTTC; CDR3aa: CASSLVLSYEQYF
abundance: NA; d_gene: TRBD2; j_gene: TRBJ2-7; v_gene: TRBV6-5; CDR3nt: TGTGCCAGCAGTAGCGGGAGGGCCTCCGGAGGCGAGCAGTACTTC; CDR3aa: CASSSGRASGGEQYF
abundance: NA; d_gene: TRBD2; j_gene: TRBJ2-1; v_gene: TRBV12-5; CDR3nt: TGTGCTAGTGTCGGGACTAGCGGGAGGGATAGGGGGGAGCAGTTCTTC; CDR3aa: CASVGTSGRDRGEQFF